These T cell receptor beta chains were read from a single sample in a study of OX40 agonist ivuxolimab in advanced cancers. Method: immunoSEQ multiplex PCR; TCRdb's copy keeps in-frame clones and lacks some. The sample holds approximately 60,000 clones, about nine tenths seen once. The specimen comprised CD4+ or CD8+ T cells sorted from blood, sampled in a trial of the OX40 agonist ivuxolimab. The receptors shown here come from an adult with an advanced solid tumor such as melanoma, head and neck, liver or kidney cancer. Both conserved end residues are part of each CDR3. D genes are given only for firm matches. Rows may omit the clone size; those that give it use once, few, many or a size class.

j_call	v_call	clone_size	d_call	cdr3_nt	cdr3_aa
TRBJ2-3	TRBV5-4	once	-	TGTGCCAGCAGCTTGAGGGGCCTACCCGGGGCAGATACGCAGTATTTT	CASSLRGLPGADTQYF
TRBJ1-4	TRBV9	few	-	TGTGCCAGAGGAAGGGAAAAACTGTTTTTT	CARGREKLFF
TRBJ2-3	TRBV9	-	-	TGTGCCAGCAGCGTAGTCGGGGCAACAGATACGCAGTATTTT	CASSVVGATDTQYF
TRBJ1-6	TRBV30	-	-	TGTGCCTGGAGTGTCGAGAGGGCAAAACGATCACCCCTCCACTTT	CAWSVERAKRSPLHF
TRBJ2-1	TRBV28	-	TRBD1	TGTGCCAGCACACTAGGGGGCACAGGGGTCTACAATGAGCAGTTCTTC	CASTLGGTGVYNEQFF
TRBJ2-1	TRBV29-1	-	TRBD2	TGCAGCGCGACTAGCGGGGGTCACAATGAGCAGTTCTTC	CSATSGGHNEQFF
TRBJ2-1	TRBV5-1	-	-	TGCGCCAGCAGCTTGGGACTAGTTGGGAATGAGCAGTTCTTC	CASSLGLVGNEQFF
TRBJ1-1	TRBV28	-	-	TGTGCCAGCATAGTTGGGGCCATGAACACTGAAGCTTTCTTT	CASIVGAMNTEAFF
TRBJ2-2	TRBV5-4	once	TRBD2	TGTGCCAGCAGCCCAACCCGACAGCGGGGGACCGGGGAGCTGTTTTTT	CASSPTRQRGTGELFF
TRBJ2-6	TRBV7-8	-	-	TGTGCCAGCAGCTTAAGGTTGTGGTCCGCTGGGGGGCGAAGCTCTGGGGCCAACGTCCTGACTTTC	CASSLRLWSAGGRSSGANVLTF
TRBJ1-2	TRBV19	-	TRBD1	TGTGCCAGTAGTCCCAACAGGGGGCCTAGCTATGGCTACACCTTC	CASSPNRGPSYGYTF
TRBJ1-1	TRBV29-1	-	TRBD1	TGCAGCGTGGGGACAGGGGGATCTGAAGCTTTCTTT	CSVGTGGSEAFF
TRBJ2-1	TRBV4-1	-	TRBD2	TGCGCCAGCAGCGCCCAGGGACTACCCTCCTACAATGAGCAGTTCTTC	CASSAQGLPSYNEQFF
TRBJ2-1	TRBV18	-	TRBD1	TGTGCCAGCTCACCCGACAGGGGTCACAATGAGCAGTTCTTC	CASSPDRGHNEQFF
TRBJ1-6	TRBV19	-	-	TGTGCCAGTAAAACGACAGGAAATTCACCCCTCCACTTT	CASKTTGNSPLHF
TRBJ1-1	TRBV19	-	-	TGTGCCAGTAGCCCCGCCGGGGAAGGAAACACTGAAGCTTTCTTT	CASSPAGEGNTEAFF
TRBJ2-7	TRBV11-2	-	-	TGTGCCAGCAGCCCCCTGAGCCTAGCCTCCTACGAGCAGTACTTC	CASSPLSLASYEQYF
TRBJ1-5	TRBV6-5	-	-	TGTGCCAGCAGTTACTCTAACAGGGAGCCCCAGCATTTT	CASSYSNREPQHF
TRBJ2-5	TRBV11-3	-	-	TGTGCCAGCAGCTTAAGTCAGGGAAAGACCCAGTACTTC	CASSLSQGKTQYF
TRBJ1-3	TRBV29-1	-	TRBD1	TGCAGCGTGCCTGGGACAGGGGGCACGGGAGGAAACACCATATATTTT	CSVPGTGGTGGNTIYF
TRBJ1-5	TRBV2	-	-	TGTGCCAGCAGTGAAACAGCCGGGAGCCAGCCCCAGCATTTT	CASSETAGSQPQHF
TRBJ2-3	TRBV9	-	TRBD1	TGTGCCAGCAGCGCCAGACAGGGTGAGGGCGCAGATACGCAGTATTTT	CASSARQGEGADTQYF
TRBJ2-1	TRBV7-8	-	TRBD2	TGTGCCAGCAGCTATAGCGGGTCCGATGAGCAGTTCTTC	CASSYSGSDEQFF